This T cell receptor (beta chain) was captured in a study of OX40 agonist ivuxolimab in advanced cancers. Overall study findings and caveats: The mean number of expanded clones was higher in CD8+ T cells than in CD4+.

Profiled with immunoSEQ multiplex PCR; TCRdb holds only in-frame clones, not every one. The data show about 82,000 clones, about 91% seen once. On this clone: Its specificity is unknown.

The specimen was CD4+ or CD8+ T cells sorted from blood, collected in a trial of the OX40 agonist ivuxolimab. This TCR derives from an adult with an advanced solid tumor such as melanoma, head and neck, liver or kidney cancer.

Written as DNA, the CDR3 is TGCGCCAGCAGCCAAACCCTTAGCCCAGGGCACTATGGCTACACCTTC. Protein product: CASSQTLSPGHYGYTF. The V call is TRBV4-3, the J call TRBJ1-2; TRBD1 is a possible D gene (5 bases). V was cut by 2 bases and J by 3 bases, with 16 bases left in between. The germline V gene has CDR1 LGHNA and CDR2 YSLEER. This CDR3 is 16 amino acids long.